These 15 T cell receptor beta chains share one sample of origin, sequenced in a study of cytomegalovirus exposure and HLA in healthy donors. In the PCR, 60 Vbeta and 13 Jbeta primers were used. Method: immunoSEQ multiplex PCR; TCRdb's copy keeps in-frame clones and lacks some. The sample consists of around 40,000 clones, 68% of them appearing once. The source material was PBMCs. Receptor source: a man aged 40-55 years in good health and CMV-seronegative.

This clone came up once. The rearrangement joins TRBV28 to TRBJ1-6; the D is unclear. The CDR3 loop spans 15 amino acids. From germline, CDR1 is MDHEN and CDR2 SYDVKM. V dropped 9 bases and J dropped 0 bases, with 12 bases sitting between them. The CDR3 coding sequence is TGTGCCAGTCTGGGAGGGAGCTCCTATAATTCACCCCTCCACTTT. Its translation: CASLGGSSYNSPLHF. Filled out from reference TRBV28 and TRBJ1-6, the complete variable domain reads DVKVTQSSRYLVKRTGEKVFLECVQDMDHENMFWYRQDPGLGLRLIYFSYDVKMKEKGDIPEGYSVSREKKERFSLILESASTNQTSMYLCASLGGSSYNSPLHFGNGTRLTVT.

V and J are TRBV7-9 and TRBJ1-5; 9 nucleotides line up with TRBD1. The CDR3 has 13 residues. With 5 bases clipped from V and 4 bases from J, the junction kept 0 bases outside the gene matches. Germline V gene sequence: CDR1 SEHNR, CDR2 FQNEAQ (reference sequence). The CDR3 nucleotides are TGTGCCAGCAGCGGGACAGGGAATCAGCCCCAGCATTTT. Protein: CASSGTGNQPQHF.

The rearrangement joins TRBV10-3 to TRBJ2-4; a possible D gene is TRBD1 (5 bases). V lost 10 bases, J lost 8 bases, and 12 bases lay in between. This CDR3 region has 11 residues. The germline gives CDR1 ENHRY, CDR2 SYGVKD. The CDR3 reads CATSRAYIQYF. Written as DNA, the CDR3 is TGTGCCACCTCCAGGGCGTACATTCAGTACTTC.

The V and J genes are TRBV11-1 and TRBJ2-1; 9 bases align to TRBD1. After removal of 4 bases from V and 8 bases from J, the junction contained 9 bases not matched to a gene. The germline gives CDR1 SGHAT, CDR2 FQDESV (reference sequence). This CDR3 is 15 amino acids long. CDR3 bases: TGTGCCAGCAGCTCCCGGGACAGGGTTATAGATGAGCAGTTCTTC. Its translation: CASSSRDRVIDEQFF.

This chain uses TRBV4-1 with TRBJ2-7; 9 positions agree with TRBD1. CDR1 and CDR2 (germline): MGHRA, YSYEKL. CDR3 length equals 15 residues. V dropped 2 bases and J dropped 10; count of bases not matched to a gene: 12. This CDR3 reads CASSQPGQGRREQYF. CDR3 bases: TGCGCCAGCAGCCAACCGGGACAGGGTAGAAGGGAACAGTACTTC.

This clone was counted only a few times. The chain employs TRBV7-2 and TRBJ2-3, with 11 bases identical to TRBD2. V trimming: 3 bases; J trimming: 3 bases; junction bases outside the gene matches: 5. Looked up from germline, CDR1 is SGHTA and CDR2 is FQGNSA. The length of the CDR3 is 16 residues. This CDR3 is CASSFVAGGSTDTQYF. The CDR3 DNA follows: TGTGCCAGCAGCTTTGTAGCGGGGGGGTCTACAGATACGCAGTATTTT.

The V and J genes are TRBV6-5 and TRBJ1-1, with D unresolved. The length of the CDR3 is 13 residues. Germline CDR1 MNHEY, CDR2 SVGAGI. The V end lost 5 bases, the J end lost 1 base, and 8 bases lay between the germline ends. CDR3 protein: CASSERENTEAFF. The CDR3 bases are TGTGCCAGCAGTGAACGGGAGAACACTGAAGCTTTCTTT.

The V call is TRBV5-4, the J call TRBJ2-2; 9 bases align to TRBD2. CDR3 length: 17 residues. CDR1 and CDR2 from the germline V gene are SGHNT and YYREEE (reference sequence). V shed 4 bases, J shed 3 bases, and the junction held 10 bases outside the gene matches. CDR3 in amino acids: CASSPLLAGAHTGELFF. The CDR3 bases are TGTGCCAGCAGCCCTCTCTTAGCGGGGGCCCACACCGGGGAGCTGTTTTTT.

The table lists this clone with a count of one. The chain recombines TRBV2 with TRBJ2-2; TRBD2 matches at 11 bases. With 8 bases clipped from V and 4 bases from J, the junction kept 15 bases outside the gene matches. Germline loops: CDR1 SNHLY, CDR2 FYNNEI. This CDR3 region has 18 residues. CDR3 sequence: CASGYTSGGPRSTGELFF. DNA for the CDR3: TGTGCCAGCGGGTACACTAGCGGGGGCCCGCGTAGCACCGGGGAGCTGTTTTTT.

The chain is built from TRBV30 and TRBJ1-5, with 9 bases matching TRBD1. Germline CDR1 GTSNPN, CDR2 SVGIG (reference sequence). Trimming at V came to 2 bases and at J to 6 bases, leaving 5 bases not matched to a gene. This CDR3 is built from 14 residues. The CDR3 nucleotides are TGTGCCTGGAGTTTCGGACAGGGGACTCAGCCCCAGCATTTT. This encodes CAWSFGQGTQPQHF.

The chain carries TRBV6-5 and TRBJ2-1, with TRBD2 matching over 11 bases. The CDR3 contains 16 residues. In germline, CDR1 is MNHEY, CDR2 SVGAGI. With V trimmed by 4 bases and J by 0 bases, 2 bases remained unmatched. CDR3 DNA sequence: TGTGCCAGCAGTTTTAGCGGGGGGGCCTCCTACAATGAGCAGTTCTTC. Protein: CASSFSGGASYNEQFF.

CDR3 DNA: TGCGCCAGCAGCGGGCGACAGGGTGGTAACACTGAAGCTTTCTTT. Encoded protein: CASSGRQGGNTEAFF. The chain employs TRBV5-1 and TRBJ1-1; 7 bases agree with TRBD1. With 4 bases clipped from V and 2 bases from J, the junction kept 8 bases outside the gene matches. The CDR3 spans 15 residues. Germline values: CDR1 SGHRS, CDR2 YFSETQ. Full variable domain (remainder filled in from reference TRBV5-1 and TRBJ1-1): KAGVTQTPRYLIKTRGQQVTLSCSPISGHRSVSWYQQTPGQGLQFLFEYFSETQRNKGNFPGRFSGRQFSNSRSEMNVSTLELGDSALYLCASSGRQGGNTEAFFGQGTRLTVV.

The chain recombines TRBV2 with TRBJ1-2; D unresolved. V lost 3 bases, J lost 8 bases, and 13 bases lay in between. The CDR3 spans 13 residues. Germline V gene lookup returns CDR1 SNHLY and CDR2 FYNNEI. DNA of the CDR3: TGTGCCAGCAGTGATCGGGGAAATTCAGGCTACACCTTC. It encodes CASSDRGNSGYTF.

This clone was seen a few times. The V gene is TRBV15, the J gene TRBJ2-1; weak D call: TRBD1 (6 bases). The germline CDR1 and CDR2 sequences are LNHNV and YYDKDF (reference sequence). The CDR3 is 15 amino acids. The V and J ends lost 0 bases and 5 bases respectively, with 11 bases between them. The CDR3 DNA reads as TGTGCCACCAGCAGAGAGGTGGGGGCCAACAATGAGCAGTTCTTC. Translation gives CATSREVGANNEQFF.

This rearrangement joins TRBV9 to TRBJ2-2; D unresolved. CDR3 length equals 15 residues. V was shortened by 0 bases and J by 1 base, with 7 bases between the two germline ends. Germline lookup yields CDR1 SGDLS and CDR2 YYNGEE. The CDR3 is CASSVGSVNTGELFF. CDR3 nucleotide sequence: TGTGCCAGCAGCGTAGGGTCAGTGAACACCGGGGAGCTGTTTTTT.